The 25 T cell receptor beta chains listed next were all sequenced from one sample in a study of cytomegalovirus exposure and HLA in healthy donors. PCR involved 60 Vbeta and 13 Jbeta primers. This table comes from immunoSEQ multiplex PCR, and its TCRdb copy is limited to in-frame clones, with some not included. The sample lists around 120,000 clones, roughly two thirds occurring once. Sequenced material: PBMCs. The source of these receptors is a young man in good health and CMV-seropositive.

This sequence joins TRBV27 and TRBJ1-2; D uncertain. The CDR3 runs to 13 residues. Germline V gene sequence: CDR1 MNHEY, CDR2 SMNVEV (reference sequence). The V end was cut by 3 bases, the J end by 6 bases, with 11 bases between. The CDR3 DNA sequence: TGTGCCAGCAGTTTCGGAGGACTGGATGGCTACACCTTC. Its protein is CASSFGGLDGYTF.

This chain joins TRBV18 and TRBJ2-3, with D maybe TRBD2 (6 bases). The CDR3 has 13 residues. V was shortened by 3 bases and J by 8 bases, with 12 bases between the two germline ends. CDR1 KGHSH and CDR2 LQKENI come from the germline V gene. CDR3 protein: CASSPPSEGTQYF. CDR3 in DNA: TGTGCCAGCTCACCTCCTAGCGAGGGTACGCAGTATTTT. Filled out from reference TRBV18 and TRBJ2-3, the complete variable domain reads NAGVMQNPRHLVRRRGQEARLRCSPMKGHSHVYWYRQLPEEGLKFMVYLQKENIIDESGMPKERFSAEFPKEGPSILRIQQVVRGDSAAYFCASSPPSEGTQYFGPGTRLTVL.

The chain couples TRBV29-1 to TRBJ2-3; 9 nucleotides match TRBD1. Losses at the gene ends were 7 bases for V and 5 bases for J; bases not matched to a gene: 7. Germline CDR1 and CDR2: SQVTM and ANQGSEA. This CDR3 is 13 amino acids long. The CDR3 DNA follows: TGCAGCGCGGGGACAGGGTTTAGAGATACGCAGTATTTT. Translating gives CSAGTGFRDTQYF.

V usage is TRBV4-3 and J usage is TRBJ2-3; TRBD2 is a possible D gene (5 bases). CDR1 and CDR2 (germline): LGHNA, YSLEER. CDR3 length equals 17 residues. V was trimmed by 4 bases and J by 4 bases, leaving 21 bases between them. The CDR3 sequence: CASSRRASGIDSDTQYF. The CDR3 DNA is TGCGCCAGCAGCCGTAGGGCCTCGGGAATTGATTCAGATACGCAGTATTTT.

The V gene is TRBV7-8, the J gene TRBJ2-1, with TRBD1 matching over 8 bases. Germline V gene sequence: CDR1 SGHVS, CDR2 FQNEAQ. This CDR3 contains 15 residues. V was pared by 5 bases and J by 2 bases, with 5 bases of the junction left unmatched. CDR3 amino acids: CASSKRTGTYNEQFF. CDR3 sequence (DNA): TGTGCCAGCAGCAAACGGACAGGGACCTACAATGAGCAGTTCTTC. Combining the CDR3 with reference TRBV7-8 and TRBJ2-1 gives the whole variable domain GAGVSQSPRYKVAKRGQDVALRCDPISGHVSLFWYQQALGQGPEFLTYFQNEAQLDKSGLPSDRFFAERPEGSVSTLKIQRTQQEDSAVYLCASSKRTGTYNEQFFGPGTRLTVL.

This chain links TRBV9 with TRBJ1-1, with a tentative D call TRBD1 (5 bases). The CDR3 sequence is 14 residues long. Trimming took off 1 base at V and 3 bases at J, with 10 bases between the two ends. CDR1 SGDLS and CDR2 YYNGEE come from the germline V gene. CDR3 DNA: TGTGCCAGCAGCGTAATTCCGGGGGACACTGAAGCTTTCTTT. Translated: CASSVIPGDTEAFF. Complete variable domain (other parts from reference TRBV9 and TRBJ1-1): DSGVTQTPKHLITATGQRVTLRCSPRSGDLSVYWYQQSLDQGLQFLIQYYNGEERAKGNILERFSAQQFPDLHSELNLSSLELGDSALYFCASSVIPGDTEAFFGQGTRLTVV.

This clone turned up a few times. The junction and the germline gene differ at one end; a read error may be behind it. The V gene is TRBV6-5, the J gene TRBJ2-1; TRBD2 matches at 8 bases. The germline gives CDR1 MNHEY, CDR2 SVGAGI. The CDR3 is 13 residues long. CDR3 in amino acids: CASSYRREDPPLF. DNA of the CDR3: TGTGCCAGCAGTTACAGGCGGGAGGACCCCCCCCTCTTC.

The CDR3 region has the DNA TGTGCCTGGAGTCGGGGGTTCTACGAGCAGTACTTC. Its protein product is CAWSRGFYEQYF. V is TRBV30 and J is TRBJ2-7; D might be TRBD2 (6 bases). This CDR3 has 12 residues. Between the trimmed V and J ends, which lost 2 bases and 3 bases, there was a span of 8 bases. From germline, CDR1 is GTSNPN and CDR2 SVGIG (reference sequence). The full variable domain, completed using reference TRBV30 and TRBJ2-7, is SQTIHQWPATLVQPVGSPLSLECTVEGTSNPNLYWYRQAAGRGLQLLFYSVGIGQISSEVPQNLSASRPQDRQFILSSKKLLLSDSGFYLCAWSRGFYEQYFGPGTRLTVT.

The gene calls are TRBV13 and TRBJ2-7; D not certain. Germline CDR1 is PRHDT and CDR2 is FYEKMQ (reference sequence). V was cut by 1 base and J by 10 bases, with 14 bases left in between. CDR3 size: 13 residues. The CDR3 reads CASSLDRGSEQYF. The CDR3 region has the DNA TGTGCCAGCAGCTTAGACCGCGGTTCTGAACAGTACTTC.

The chain has TRBV9 and TRBJ2-5, with 14 bases identical to TRBD2. The CDR3 totals 15 residues. In germline, CDR1 is SGDLS, CDR2 YYNGEE. V lost 3 bases and J lost 5; bases outside the gene matches: 3. Here the CDR3 reads CASSGGLAGVETQYF. CDR3 sequence (DNA): TGTGCCAGCAGCGGGGGACTAGCGGGAGTTGAGACCCAGTACTTC.

This clone was observed once. The V and J genes are TRBV7-9 and TRBJ2-3, with D maybe TRBD1 (5 bases). The V end lost 3 bases, the J end lost 6 bases, and 13 bases lay between the germline ends. The CDR3 has 14 residues. CDR1 is SEHNR, CDR2 FQNEAQ, per germline (reference sequence). In nucleotides, the CDR3 is TGTGCCAGCAGCTTGACAGAAACTCTTGATACGCAGTATTTT. Protein: CASSLTETLDTQYF.

This chain uses TRBV6-5 with TRBJ1-3; D uncertain. CDR1 is MNHEY, CDR2 SVGAGI, per germline. Trimming stripped 4 bases from V and 0 bases from J, with 10 bases between. The CDR3 covers 15 residues. The CDR3 sequence is CASSLNLNSGNTIYF. The DNA of the CDR3 is TGTGCCAGCAGTTTAAATTTAAACTCTGGAAACACCATATATTTT.

This sequence joins TRBV30 and TRBJ2-7; weak D call: TRBD2 (6 bases). V was shortened by 3 bases and J by 2 bases, with 11 bases between the two germline ends. Germline CDR1 GTSNPN, CDR2 SVGIG (reference sequence). CDR3 length equals 13 residues. The CDR3 reads CAWRRRGTYEQYF. The CDR3 bases are TGTGCCTGGAGAAGACGGGGGACCTACGAGCAGTACTTC.

This clone was detected a few times. The rearrangement joins TRBV2 to TRBJ2-7; D not resolved. Deletions cut 6 bases from V and 1 base from J, with 7 bases between. CDR3 size: 12 residues. Germline CDR1 is SNHLY and CDR2 is FYNNEI. In nucleotides, the CDR3 is TGTGCCAGCAGGGCGGATTCCTACGAGCAGTACTTC. Protein: CASRADSYEQYF.

This clone appeared a single time. This chain joins TRBV7-9 and TRBJ2-4, with 8 bases identical to TRBD2. Germline assignment: CDR1 SEHNR and CDR2 FQNEAQ (reference sequence). This CDR3 region has 17 residues. V was clipped by 0 bases and J by 5 bases; unmatched bases: 9. The CDR3 here is CASSLARLAGLENIQYF. CDR3 nucleotide sequence: TGTGCCAGCAGCTTAGCCCGATTAGCGGGACTAGAAAACATTCAGTACTTC.

The rearrangement uses TRBV7-2 and TRBJ1-3, with TRBD1 matching 8 bases. The V and J ends lost 5 bases and 0 bases, in that order; junction bases with no gene match: 9. In germline, CDR1 is SGHTA, CDR2 FQGNSA. This CDR3 comprises 17 residues. The CDR3 protein is CASSLRTGRFSGNTIYF. The CDR3 region has the DNA TGTGCCAGCAGCCTGCGGACAGGGAGGTTCTCTGGAAACACCATATATTTT.

CDR3: CASSLSGQGKYEQYF. CDR3 nucleotide sequence: TGTGCCAGCAGTTTATCCGGACAGGGGAAATACGAGCAGTACTTC. The chain recombines TRBV27 with TRBJ2-7; 9 nucleotides agree with TRBD1. The CDR3 extends over 15 amino acids. V trimming: 0 bases; J trimming: 4 bases; junction bases outside the gene matches: 4. Germline CDR1 is MNHEY and CDR2 is SMNVEV (reference sequence).

This clone has more than one count but fewer than ten. V and J are TRBV7-2 and TRBJ2-5; TRBD2 agrees at 14 bases. Looked up from germline, CDR1 is SGHTA and CDR2 is FQGNSA. Trimming removed 5 bases from V and 9 bases from J; junction bases left unmatched: 11. This CDR3 spans 16 amino acids. Written as DNA, the CDR3 is TGTGCCAGCAGCCGGGGGGCGGGACTAGCGGGAGTGTCCCAGTACTTC. Amino acids: CASSRGAGLAGVSQYF.

The genes are TRBV6-6 and TRBJ2-1; D remains ambiguous. CDR3 length: 11 residues. Germline CDR1 MNHNY, CDR2 SVGAGI (reference sequence). With 6 bases removed from V and 7 bases from J, the gap between germline ends came to 7 bases. The DNA for the CDR3 is TGTGCCAGCAGAGACTTGAATGAGCAGTTCTTC. Translation: CASRDLNEQFF.

The rearrangement joins TRBV5-1 to TRBJ2-1; 9 bases align to TRBD2. V shed 0 bases, J shed 5 bases, and the junction held 3 bases outside the gene matches. Germline V gives CDR1 SGHRS, CDR2 YFSETQ. The CDR3 extends over 15 amino acids. DNA of the CDR3: TGCGCCAGCAGCTTGGTTGCGGGAGGGGACAATGAGCAGTTCTTC. Its translation is CASSLVAGGDNEQFF.

The rearrangement links TRBV11-2 to TRBJ2-7, with D perhaps TRBD2 (5 bases). Germline V lookup: CDR1 SGHAT, CDR2 FQNNGV. Trimming removed 5 bases from V and 6 bases from J, with 14 bases in between. The CDR3 is made up of 13 amino acids. CDR3 DNA: TGTGCCAGCAGCCCGACTATCTCTTTCGAGCAGTACTTC. Translating it yields CASSPTISFEQYF.

In this sample, this clone turned up a few times. The V and J genes are TRBV20-1 and TRBJ1-1; 9 bases map to TRBD1. Germline V gene lookup returns CDR1 DFQATT and CDR2 SNEGSKA (reference sequence). V dropped 4 bases and J dropped 10; count of bases not matched to a gene: 4. The CDR3 contains 11 residues. The CDR3 region is CSATGTGRAFF. CDR3 sequence (DNA): TGCAGTGCTACCGGGACAGGGAGAGCTTTCTTT.

This clone was recorded a few times. The chain joins TRBV19 to TRBJ2-3, with TRBD1 matching over 11 bases. The germline V gene encodes CDR1 LNHDA and CDR2 SQIVND (reference sequence). The CDR3 sequence is 14 residues long. Losses at the gene ends were 5 bases for V and 11 bases for J; bases not matched to a gene: 9. The CDR3 loop reads CASSPGTGGIVQYF. The CDR3 DNA reads TGTGCCAGTAGTCCTGGGACAGGGGGGATCGTGCAGTATTTT.

The chain combines TRBV19 with TRBJ2-2; 8 bases align to TRBD1. The CDR3 has 16 residues. Looked up from germline, CDR1 is LNHDA and CDR2 is SQIVND (reference sequence). The J segment lost 5 bases and the V segment lost 4 bases, leaving 9 bases of the junction unmatched. In DNA, the CDR3 is TGTGCCAGTAGTACGCGACAGGGGCAAGGGACCGGGGAGCTGTTTTTT. Its protein product is CASSTRQGQGTGELFF.

This clone was counted only a few times. This chain joins TRBV27 and TRBJ2-7; tentatively, D is TRBD1 (6 bases). Deletions cut 5 bases from V and 0 bases from J, with 14 bases between. The CDR3 has 15 residues. Germline loops: CDR1 MNHEY, CDR2 SMNVEV (reference sequence). CDR3 region: CASSPRQASSYEQYF. CDR3 coding DNA: TGTGCCAGCAGTCCCCGACAGGCCTCCTCCTACGAGCAGTACTTC.